A selection of T cell receptor beta chains follows, all from one sample in a study of blood T cell repertoires in COVID-19. The assay was immunoSEQ multiplex PCR, and TCRdb's table has in-frame clones only and misses some. The data contain around 100,000 clones, roughly 85% of them singletons. Sequencing was done on a sample of peripheral blood. The receptor set was obtained from a woman aged 55-69 years with COVID-19, enrolled during active disease. Each CDR3 is given with its conserved first and last residue. A D gene is named only where the DNA matches it firmly. A clone size is listed for some rows: how often the clone was seen (once, few, many), or a class if it is expanded.

v_call: TRBV5-1
clone_size: .
j_call: TRBJ1-2
d_call: TRBD1
cdr3_aa: CASSGGSVGTGRGGYTF
cdr3_nt: TGCGCCAGCAGTGGGGGTTCGGTCGGGACAGGGCGTGGAGGCTACACCTTC

v_call: TRBV27
clone_size: .
j_call: TRBJ2-2
d_call: TRBD2
cdr3_aa: CASRLSGGSGELFF
cdr3_nt: TGTGCCAGCAGGCTTAGCGGGGGATCCGGGGAGCTGTTTTTT

v_call: TRBV5-4
clone_size: .
j_call: TRBJ2-5
d_call: TRBD1
cdr3_aa: CASSLIEGAGETQYF
cdr3_nt: TGTGCCAGCAGCTTGATCGAGGGGGCGGGTGAGACCCAGTACTTC

v_call: TRBV7-2
clone_size: .
j_call: TRBJ2-5
d_call: TRBD2
cdr3_aa: CASSPGGLTETQYF
cdr3_nt: TGTGCCAGCAGCCCGGGGGGGCTAACAGAGACCCAGTACTTC

v_call: TRBV24-1
clone_size: once
j_call: TRBJ2-1
d_call: .
cdr3_aa: CATSAPSGKQEQFF
cdr3_nt: TGTGCCACCAGTGCCCCCTCGGGGAAGCAGGAGCAGTTCTTC

v_call: TRBV4-2
clone_size: few
j_call: TRBJ1-3
d_call: .
cdr3_aa: CASSQDIEGNTIYF
cdr3_nt: TGTGCCAGCAGCCAAGATATTGAGGGAAACACCATATATTTT

v_call: TRBV5-1
clone_size: .
j_call: TRBJ1-5
d_call: TRBD1
cdr3_aa: CASSLQGTGGNQPQHF
cdr3_nt: TGCGCCAGCAGCTTGCAAGGGACAGGGGGCAATCAGCCCCAGCATTTT

v_call: TRBV11-2
clone_size: .
j_call: TRBJ1-1
d_call: .
cdr3_aa: CASSLEEGGTEAFF
cdr3_nt: TGTGCCAGCAGCTTAGAGGAGGGAGGCACTGAAGCTTTCTTT

v_call: TRBV7-9
clone_size: .
j_call: TRBJ1-2
d_call: .
cdr3_aa: CASSKTGVIDYGYTF
cdr3_nt: TGTGCCAGCAGCAAGACAGGTGTTATAGACTATGGCTACACCTTC

v_call: TRBV5-6
clone_size: .
j_call: TRBJ1-2
d_call: TRBD1
cdr3_aa: CASSSWTGLYGYTF
cdr3_nt: TGTGCCAGCAGCTCCTGGACAGGGCTATATGGCTACACCTTC

v_call: TRBV7-2
clone_size: .
j_call: TRBJ1-2
d_call: TRBD1
cdr3_aa: CASSLSPGQTYGYTF
cdr3_nt: TGTGCCAGCAGCTTATCTCCGGGACAGACCTATGGCTACACCTTC

v_call: TRBV12-3/TRBV12-4
clone_size: .
j_call: TRBJ2-5
d_call: .
cdr3_aa: CASRAGETQYF
cdr3_nt: TGTGCCAGCAGGGCGGGAGAGACCCAGTACTTC

v_call: TRBV11-3
clone_size: once
j_call: TRBJ2-1
d_call: .
cdr3_aa: CASSLQASISGEQFF
cdr3_nt: TGTGCCAGCAGCTTGCAAGCGTCCATTTCTGGTGAGCAGTTCTTC